In this sample, the clone carrying this TCR beta chain turned up once. Its specificity is not known. Use of 60 Vbeta and 13 Jbeta primers characterized the PCR. Sequencing used immunoSEQ multiplex PCR; TCRdb keeps in-frame clones, though not all of them. The sample carries some 95,000 clones, 55% to 75% recorded once. This sample is part of a study of cytomegalovirus exposure and HLA in healthy donors. Overall study findings and caveats: Previous analysis showed most TCR beta V segments were productive about 90% or about 30% of the time. Fewer N-insertions than the roughly 670-donor mean were reportedly shown by an Asian-associated ancestry cluster in a later analysis.

In germline, CDR1 is MDHEN, CDR2 SYDVKM. The V end was cut by 7 bases, the J end by 4 bases, with 14 bases between. There are 14 residues in the CDR3. What was sequenced was PBMCs. This clonotype originated in a woman aged 18-29 years in good health and CMV-seropositive. V and J are TRBV28 and TRBJ1-3; the D gene is possibly TRBD1 (5 bases). As DNA, the CDR3 is TGTGCCAGCATTGACAGCGCGAAAGGAAACACCATATATTTT. Amino acid sequence: CASIDSAKGNTIYF.